This T cell receptor beta chain was identified in a study of T cell changes during pregnancy in multiple sclerosis. Measured with immunoSEQ multiplex PCR; TCRdb has only the in-frame clones, and not every one. The sample has approximately 99,000 clones; approximately 90% are singletons. V lost 2 bases to trimming and J lost 4 bases, with 9 bases between them. Germline V CDR1 and CDR2: MNHEY, SVGAGI. This CDR3 is 13 amino acids long. The TCR was taken from a female donor in good health, enrolled as a control in a pregnancy study. The chain joins TRBV6-5 to TRBJ2-7; D remains unclear. The sample was peripheral blood, taken in the second trimester of pregnancy. The CDR3 here is CASSYSTAYEQYF. The CDR3 bases are TGTGCCAGCAGTTACAGTACAGCTTACGAGCAGTACTTC.